This T cell receptor (beta chain) was sequenced during a study of chemoradiotherapy in HPV16-positive cancers. Profiling relied on immunoSEQ multiplex PCR, and the TCRdb table lists in-frame clones only, not all of them. This sample yields about a thousand clones, of which 85% to 90% are seen a single time; about 3.2% belongs to the top ten. General observations from the study: Functional assays defining HPV-specific T cells used only two HPV16-positive patients.

The CDR3 spans 11 residues. Between the trimmed V and J ends, which lost 10 bases and 7 bases, there was a span of 13 bases. Germline lookup yields CDR1 MNHEY and CDR2 SMNVEV (reference sequence). About this clone: Its matching antigen is unknown.

The rearrangement uses TRBV27 and TRBJ1-2, with D unresolved. The sequences come from tumor tissue, collected from a patient who underwent chemoradiotherapy. This TCR derives from a human donor with HPV-associated anogenital cancer. The CDR3 sequence: CATVTGSGYTF. In DNA, the CDR3 is TGTGCCACAGTGACGGGTTCTGGCTACACCTTC.